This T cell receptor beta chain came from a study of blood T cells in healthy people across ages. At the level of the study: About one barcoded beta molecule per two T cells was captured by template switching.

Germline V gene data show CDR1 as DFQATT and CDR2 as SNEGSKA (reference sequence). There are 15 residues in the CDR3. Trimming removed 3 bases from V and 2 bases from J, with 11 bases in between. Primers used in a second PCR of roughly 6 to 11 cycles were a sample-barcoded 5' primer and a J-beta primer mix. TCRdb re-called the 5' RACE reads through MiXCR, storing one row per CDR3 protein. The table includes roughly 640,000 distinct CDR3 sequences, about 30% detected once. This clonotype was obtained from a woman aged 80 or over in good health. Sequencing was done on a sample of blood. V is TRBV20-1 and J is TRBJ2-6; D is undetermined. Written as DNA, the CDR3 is TGCAGTGCTAGTGGAACCCTAGCTGGGGCCAACGTCCTGACTTTC. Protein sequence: CSASGTLAGANVLTF.